This entry is about one T cell receptor (beta chain). Its specificity is unknown. CDR3 length: 13 amino acids. V lost 5 bases and J 1 base, leaving 6 bases between the germline ends. The germline V gene encodes CDR1 WSHSY and CDR2 SAAADI. These data come from a study of long-term antiretroviral therapy in people with HIV. General study findings and limits: Regardless of time point, clones expanded before ART dominated the repertoire. Gathering of blood took place between about 2003 and 2017, possibly under older ART regimens.

The libraries were made with immunoSEQ v3.0 at survey level. Assay: immunoSEQ multiplex PCR; the TCRdb copy retains only in-frame clones and omits some. The table records some 16,000 clones, 80% to 90% of them present only once. Source: unsorted PBMCs, taken 0.5 years after starting antiretroviral therapy. The chain has TRBV10-2 and TRBJ1-5; no definite D call. This clonotype was obtained from a middle-aged woman with HIV. For the CDR3, the DNA is TGCGCCAGCAGTTATGGAAGCAATCAGCCCCAGCATTTT. This encodes CASSYGSNQPQHF.